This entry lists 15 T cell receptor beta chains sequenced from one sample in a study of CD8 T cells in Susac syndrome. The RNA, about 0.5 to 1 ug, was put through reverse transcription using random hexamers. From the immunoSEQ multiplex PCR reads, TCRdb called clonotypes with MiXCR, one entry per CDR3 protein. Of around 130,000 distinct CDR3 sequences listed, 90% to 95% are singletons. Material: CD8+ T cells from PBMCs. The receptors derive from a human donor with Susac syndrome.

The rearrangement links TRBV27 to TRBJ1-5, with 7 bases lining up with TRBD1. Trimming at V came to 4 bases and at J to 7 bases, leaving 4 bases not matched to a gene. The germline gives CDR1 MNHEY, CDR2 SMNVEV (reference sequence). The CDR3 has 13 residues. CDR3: CASSWTGGQPQHF. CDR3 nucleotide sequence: TGTGCCAGCAGTTGGACAGGCGGACAGCCCCAGCATTTT.

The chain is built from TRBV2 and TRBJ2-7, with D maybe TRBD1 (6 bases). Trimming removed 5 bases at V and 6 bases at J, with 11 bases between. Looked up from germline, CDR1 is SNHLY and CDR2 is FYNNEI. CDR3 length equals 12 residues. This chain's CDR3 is CASSKNRVEQYF. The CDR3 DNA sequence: TGTGCCAGCAGTAAAAACAGGGTCGAGCAGTACTTC.

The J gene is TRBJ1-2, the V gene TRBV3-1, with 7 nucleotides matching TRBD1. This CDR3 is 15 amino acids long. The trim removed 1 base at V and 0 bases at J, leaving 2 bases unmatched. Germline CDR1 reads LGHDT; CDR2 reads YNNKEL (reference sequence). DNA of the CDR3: TGTGCCAGCAGCCAAGCGGGACAGTCTAACTATGGCTACACCTTC. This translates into CASSQAGQSNYGYTF.

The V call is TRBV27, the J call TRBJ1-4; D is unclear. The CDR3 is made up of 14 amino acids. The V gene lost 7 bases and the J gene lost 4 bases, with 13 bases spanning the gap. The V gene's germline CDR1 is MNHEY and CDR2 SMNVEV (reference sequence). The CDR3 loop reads CASTVLGRNEKLFF. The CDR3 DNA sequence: TGTGCCAGCACCGTCTTAGGGCGTAATGAAAAACTGTTTTTT.

This chain's CDR3 is CASSQELRQGADEQFF. The CDR3, as DNA: TGCGCCAGCAGCCAAGAACTGCGACAGGGGGCTGATGAGCAGTTCTTC. V and J are TRBV4-1 and TRBJ2-1; 10 bases are shared with TRBD1. V lost 0 bases and J lost 8; bases outside the gene matches: 7. The V gene's germline CDR1 is MGHRA and CDR2 YSYEKL. CDR3 size: 16 residues.

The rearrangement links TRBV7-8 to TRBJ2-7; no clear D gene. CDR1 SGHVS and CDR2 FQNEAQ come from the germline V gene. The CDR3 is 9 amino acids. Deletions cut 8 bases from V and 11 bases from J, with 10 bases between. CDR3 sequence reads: CASGTSEYF. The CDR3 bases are TGTGCCAGCGGAACCTCCGAGTACTTC.

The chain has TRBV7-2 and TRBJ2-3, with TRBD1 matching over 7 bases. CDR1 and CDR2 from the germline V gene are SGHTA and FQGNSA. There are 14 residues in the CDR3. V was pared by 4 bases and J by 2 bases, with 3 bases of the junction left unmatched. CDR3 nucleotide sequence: TGTGCCAGCAGCTCGACAGGGAACACAGATACGCAGTATTTT. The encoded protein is CASSSTGNTDTQYF.

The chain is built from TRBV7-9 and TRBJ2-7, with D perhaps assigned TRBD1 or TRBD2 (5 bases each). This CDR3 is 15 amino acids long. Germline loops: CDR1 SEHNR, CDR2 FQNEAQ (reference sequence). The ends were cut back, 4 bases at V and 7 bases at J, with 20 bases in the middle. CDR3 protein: CASSSTWGPRGEQYF. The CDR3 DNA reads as TGTGCCAGCAGCTCCACCTGGGGACCAAGGGGAGAGCAGTACTTC.

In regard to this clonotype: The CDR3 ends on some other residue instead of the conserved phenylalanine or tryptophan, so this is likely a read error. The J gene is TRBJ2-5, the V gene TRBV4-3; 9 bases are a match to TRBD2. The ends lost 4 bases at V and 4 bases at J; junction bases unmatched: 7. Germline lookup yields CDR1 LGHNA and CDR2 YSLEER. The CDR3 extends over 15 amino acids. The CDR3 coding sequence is TGCGCCAGCAGCCGGGGACTAGCCGAGGGAGAGACCCAGTACCTC. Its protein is CASSRGLAEGETQYL.

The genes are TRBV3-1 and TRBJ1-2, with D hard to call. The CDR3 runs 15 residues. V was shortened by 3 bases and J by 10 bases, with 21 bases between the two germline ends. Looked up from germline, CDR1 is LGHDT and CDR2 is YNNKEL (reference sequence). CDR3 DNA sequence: TGTGCCAGCAGCCATCAAACCGGGCCTTTCCGCGACTACACCTTC. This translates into CASSHQTGPFRDYTF.

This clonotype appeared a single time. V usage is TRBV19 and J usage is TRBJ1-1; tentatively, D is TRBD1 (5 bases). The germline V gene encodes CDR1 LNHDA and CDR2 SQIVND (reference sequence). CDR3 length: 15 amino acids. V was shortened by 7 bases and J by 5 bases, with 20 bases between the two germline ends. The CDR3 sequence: CASKGTPEGGTEAFF. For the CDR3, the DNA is TGTGCCAGTAAGGGGACTCCCGAAGGAGGGACTGAAGCTTTCTTT.

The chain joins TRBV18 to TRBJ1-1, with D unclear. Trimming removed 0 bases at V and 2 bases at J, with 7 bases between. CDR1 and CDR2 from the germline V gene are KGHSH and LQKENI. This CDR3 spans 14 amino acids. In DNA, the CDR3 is TGTGCCAGCTCACCACCGACTGCAAACACTGAAGCTTTCTTT. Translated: CASSPPTANTEAFF.

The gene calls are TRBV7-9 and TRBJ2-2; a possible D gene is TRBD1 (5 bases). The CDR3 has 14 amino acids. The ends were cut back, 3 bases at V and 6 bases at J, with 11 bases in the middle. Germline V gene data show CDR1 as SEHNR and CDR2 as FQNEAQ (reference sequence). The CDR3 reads CASSLGLSPGELFF. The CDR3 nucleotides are TGTGCCAGCAGCTTGGGGCTTTCCCCCGGGGAGCTGTTTTTT.

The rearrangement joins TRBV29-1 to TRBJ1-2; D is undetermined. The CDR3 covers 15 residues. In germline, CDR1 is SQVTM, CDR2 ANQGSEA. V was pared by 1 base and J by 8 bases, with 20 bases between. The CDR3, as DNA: TGCAGCGTTGAAGGTCTCCCCTTCAAACTGAGAGGCTACACCTTC. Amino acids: CSVEGLPFKLRGYTF.

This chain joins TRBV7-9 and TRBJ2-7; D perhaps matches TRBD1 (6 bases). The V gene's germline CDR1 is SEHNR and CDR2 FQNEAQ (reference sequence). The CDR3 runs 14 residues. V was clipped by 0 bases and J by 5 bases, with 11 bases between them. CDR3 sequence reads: CASSLATGPHEQYF. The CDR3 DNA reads TGTGCCAGCAGCTTAGCGACAGGTCCACACGAGCAGTACTTC.